This TCR beta chain appears in the sequencing data of a study of T-cell reconstitution after alpha-beta-depleted transplantation in children. Preparation of the TCRbeta library used unique molecular identifiers. MiXCR, applied by TCRdb to the PCR reads, yields one record per CDR3 protein. The sample carries some 200,000 distinct CDR3 sequences, about 8.7% recorded once. Germline-derived CDR1 and CDR2 are SQVTM and ANQGSEA. The CDR3 covers 13 residues. Unmatched junction bases numbered 6, after V lost 4 bases and J lost 4 bases. The genes are TRBV29-1 and TRBJ2-5, with TRBD1 matching 7 bases. The clonotype originates from a male patient under 10 years old who had a stem cell transplant for acute myeloid leukemia, so the T cells may come from the graft donor. This specimen was PBMCs, mostly from graft donor cells, taken 360 days after TCRalphabeta/CD19-depleted stem cell transplant. The CDR3 sequence: CSVGTGLRETQYF. The CDR3 bases are TGCAGCGTTGGGACAGGCCTAAGAGAGACCCAGTACTTC.